The 8 T cell receptor beta chains reported below all come from one sample, sequenced in a study of blood T cell repertoires in COVID-19. TCRdb's copy holds only in-frame clones and misses some; the assay was immunoSEQ multiplex PCR. The sample lists fewer than 350,000 clones; over 75% were seen once. Sequencing used PBMCs or T cells enriched from blood (not recorded which). These receptors originate from a man aged 25 to 40 who had recovered from COVID-19.

A few counts support this clone. The rearrangement links TRBV19 to TRBJ2-3; 9 nucleotides match TRBD1. CDR1 and CDR2 (germline): LNHDA, SQIVND (reference sequence). The V segment lost 5 bases and the J segment 4 bases; nucleotides outside the gene matches: 4. The CDR3 is made up of 14 amino acids. The CDR3 sequence: CASSATGGADTQYF. DNA for the CDR3: TGTGCCAGTAGTGCGACAGGGGGGGCAGATACGCAGTATTTT. The whole variable domain, filled in from reference TRBV19 and TRBJ2-3, reads DGGITQSPKYLFRKEGQNVTLSCEQNLNHDAMYWYRQDPGQGLRLIYYSQIVNDFQKGDIAEGYSVSREKKESFPLTVTSAQKNPTAFYLCASSATGGADTQYFGPGTRLTVL.

In its sample, this clone was seen a few times. V usage is TRBV5-1 and J usage is TRBJ1-5; 10 positions agree with TRBD1. Germline lookup yields CDR1 SGHRS and CDR2 YFSETQ. The CDR3 consists of 14 residues. Unmatched junction bases numbered 3, after V lost 4 bases and J lost 5 bases. CDR3 sequence (DNA): TGCGCCAGCAGCCCAGGGACAGGGGATCAGCCCCAGCATTTT. This sequence encodes CASSPGTGDQPQHF.

V and J are TRBV3-1 (or the pseudogene TRBV3-2) and TRBJ1-1, with D possibly being TRBD1 (5 bases). Trimming cost V 0 bases and J 7 bases, with 24 bases left between them. The CDR3 contains 18 residues. Germline V gene data show CDR1 as LGHDT and CDR2 as YNNKEL (reference sequence). CDR3 in DNA: TGTGCCAGCAGCCAAGATTTTGGGCCCAGGGATCAGACCGATGAAGCTTTCTTT. Translated, it gives CASSQDFGPRDQTDEAFF.

V and J are TRBV5-4 and TRBJ1-1, with D maybe TRBD1 (5 bases). This CDR3 is 15 amino acids long. Germline loops: CDR1 SGHNT, CDR2 YYREEE (reference sequence). V lost 4 bases and J 1 base, leaving 14 bases between the germline ends. CDR3 residues: CASSPDSSQNTEAFF. The DNA for the CDR3 is TGTGCCAGCAGCCCAGACAGCAGTCAGAACACTGAAGCTTTCTTT.

J is TRBJ1-2 and V is TRBV6-5; D may be TRBD1 (5 bases). The CDR3 consists of 12 residues. Trimming pared 6 bases from V and 4 bases from J, leaving 9 bases between. Looked up from germline, CDR1 is MNHEY and CDR2 is SVGAGI. The CDR3 loop is CASSLDSYGYTF. For the CDR3, the DNA is TGTGCCAGCAGCCTAGACAGCTATGGCTACACCTTC.

V usage is TRBV5-4 and J usage is TRBJ2-6; no clear D. Germline loops: CDR1 SGHNT, CDR2 YYREEE (reference sequence). Between the trimmed V and J ends, which lost 1 base and 12 bases, there was a span of 11 bases. The CDR3 runs to 13 residues. In nucleotides, the CDR3 is TGTGCCAGCAGCTTGTGGGCCAACTGCGTCCTGACTTTC. Its translation: CASSLWANCVLTF.

CDR3 sequence reads: CASSPNPTGGQRTEAFF. DNA for the CDR3: TGTGCCAGCTCACCAAACCCGACGGGGGGTCAGCGCACTGAAGCTTTCTTT. The chain carries TRBV18 and TRBJ1-1, with D perhaps matching TRBD1 (5 bases). V was trimmed by 2 bases and J by 4 bases, leaving 20 bases between them. The CDR3 is made up of 17 amino acids. CDR1 KGHSH and CDR2 LQKENI come from the germline V gene. The full variable domain, in which reference TRBV18 and TRBJ1-1 provide the parts outside the CDR3, is NAGVMQNPRHLVRRRGQEARLRCSPMKGHSHVYWYRQLPEEGLKFMVYLQKENIIDESGMPKERFSAEFPKEGPSILRIQQVVRGDSAAYFCASSPNPTGGQRTEAFFGQGTRLTVV.

The chain has TRBV6-5 and TRBJ1-6; no firm D call. The CDR3 runs 16 residues. V was trimmed by 1 base and J by 7 bases, leaving 14 bases between them. Germline assignment: CDR1 MNHEY and CDR2 SVGAGI. The CDR3 region has the DNA TGTGCCAGCAGTTACTTCGGATCCGAGGAAAATTCACCCCTCCACTTT. Translated, it gives CASSYFGSEENSPLHF.